The rows below give T cell receptor beta chains drawn from one sample of a study of shared clonotypes between healthy human individuals. Here immunoSEQ multiplex PCR was the method, and the copy in TCRdb shows in-frame clones only, minus some. This table holds millions of clones, 85% to 95% found once. Material for sequencing was naive CD4+ T cells from PBMCs. Receptors were obtained from a man aged 18-30 years in good health. Some clones in this sample may be carry-over from other donors' samples. Both conserved end residues are part of each CDR3. Each record gives: V gene, clone size, J gene, D gene, CDR3 protein, CDR3 DNA. A D gene is named only where the DNA matches it firmly. Clone size is shown for a subset of rows, as once, few, many or a class of expanded clone.

v_gene: TRBV15; abundance: .; j_gene: TRBJ2-3; d_gene: .; CDR3aa: CATSARATRDTQYF; CDR3nt: TGTGCCACCAGCGCAAGAGCGACGAGGGATACGCAGTATTTT
v_gene: TRBV6-5; abundance: once; j_gene: TRBJ1-3; d_gene: TRBD1; CDR3aa: CASSANRGPGTIYF; CDR3nt: TGTGCCAGCAGTGCCAACAGGGGGCCGGGGACCATATATTTT
v_gene: TRBV6-1; abundance: .; j_gene: TRBJ2-7; d_gene: .; CDR3aa: CASNSYQAAYEQYF; CDR3nt: TGTGCCAGCAACAGCTATCAGGCGGCCTACGAGCAGTACTTC
v_gene: TRBV5-6; abundance: .; j_gene: TRBJ2-3; d_gene: TRBD2; CDR3aa: CASSLTSGGTDTQYF; CDR3nt: TGTGCCAGCAGCTTGACTAGCGGAGGCACAGATACGCAGTATTTT
v_gene: TRBV30; abundance: .; j_gene: TRBJ1-3; d_gene: .; CDR3aa: CAWSVLVFPSSGNTIYF; CDR3nt: TGTGCCTGGAGTGTACTGGTCTTCCCCTCCTCTGGAAACACCATATATTTT
v_gene: TRBV6-5; abundance: .; j_gene: TRBJ2-3; d_gene: .; CDR3aa: CASSKADTQYF; CDR3nt: TGTGCCAGCAGTAAGGCAGATACGCAGTATTTT
v_gene: TRBV28; abundance: .; j_gene: TRBJ2-1; d_gene: TRBD2; CDR3aa: CASSLGGSLNEQFF; CDR3nt: TGTGCCAGCAGTTTAGGCGGGAGTTTAAATGAGCAGTTCTTC
v_gene: TRBV4-1; abundance: .; j_gene: TRBJ1-4; d_gene: .; CDR3aa: CASSQDGWLGGNEKLFF; CDR3nt: TGCGCCAGCAGCCAAGACGGGTGGTTGGGGGGGAATGAAAAACTGTTTTTT
v_gene: TRBV28; abundance: .; j_gene: TRBJ1-1; d_gene: .; CDR3aa: CASSSTGANTEAFF; CDR3nt: TGTGCCAGCAGTTCAACGGGGGCGAATACTGAAGCTTTCTTT
v_gene: TRBV4-1; abundance: .; j_gene: TRBJ2-7; d_gene: TRBD1; CDR3aa: CASSPLRGNGYEQYF; CDR3nt: TGCGCCAGCAGCCCCCTCAGGGGGAACGGCTACGAGCAGTACTTC
v_gene: TRBV18; abundance: .; j_gene: TRBJ1-4; d_gene: .; CDR3aa: CASSEGINEKLFF; CDR3nt: TGTGCCAGCTCTGAGGGTATAAATGAAAAACTGTTTTTT
v_gene: TRBV7-2; abundance: .; j_gene: TRBJ2-1; d_gene: TRBD2; CDR3aa: CASSLVGGSNNEQFF; CDR3nt: TGTGCCAGCAGCTTAGTTGGCGGGAGTAACAATGAGCAGTTCTTC
v_gene: TRBV9; abundance: .; j_gene: TRBJ2-3; d_gene: .; CDR3aa: CASSIIAGSTDTQYF; CDR3nt: TGTGCCAGCAGCATAATAGCCGGAAGCACAGATACGCAGTATTTT
v_gene: TRBV7-9; abundance: .; j_gene: TRBJ1-3; d_gene: .; CDR3aa: CASSLAVRAGNTIYF; CDR3nt: TGTGCCAGCAGCTTAGCGGTCCGGGCCGGAAACACCATATATTTT
v_gene: TRBV5-6; abundance: .; j_gene: TRBJ2-7; d_gene: .; CDR3aa: CASSFSGTGEQYF; CDR3nt: TGTGCCAGCAGCTTTAGCGGGACAGGCGAGCAGTACTTC
v_gene: TRBV11-2; abundance: .; j_gene: TRBJ2-5; d_gene: .; CDR3aa: CASSLRGRETQYF; CDR3nt: TGTGCCAGCAGCTTAAGGGGCCGGGAGACCCAGTACTTC
v_gene: TRBV10-1; abundance: .; j_gene: TRBJ2-3; d_gene: TRBD2; CDR3aa: CASSDESLAGADTQYF; CDR3nt: TGCGCCAGCAGTGATGAATCACTAGCGGGAGCAGATACGCAGTATTTT
v_gene: TRBV27; abundance: .; j_gene: TRBJ1-5; d_gene: TRBD1; CDR3aa: CASPQDRGPEPQHF; CDR3nt: TGTGCCAGCCCCCAGGACAGGGGGCCCGAACCCCAGCATTTT
v_gene: TRBV4-3; abundance: .; j_gene: TRBJ2-7; d_gene: .; CDR3aa: CASSQGGSASPYEQYF; CDR3nt: TGCGCCAGCAGCCAAGGTGGTTCGGCCAGCCCTTACGAGCAGTACTTC
v_gene: TRBV28; abundance: .; j_gene: TRBJ2-7; d_gene: .; CDR3aa: CASSAVAGSLAQYF; CDR3nt: TGTGCCAGCAGTGCTGTGGCAGGGAGCTTAGCCCAGTACTTC
v_gene: TRBV6-1; abundance: .; j_gene: TRBJ1-5; d_gene: .; CDR3aa: CASSEAPPFRDTQPQHF; CDR3nt: TGTGCCAGCAGTGAAGCCCCACCCTTCAGGGATACGCAGCCCCAGCATTTT
v_gene: TRBV21-1; abundance: once; j_gene: TRBJ1-3; d_gene: .; CDR3aa: CASSKEAGSGNTIYF; CDR3nt: TGTGCCAGCAGCAAAGAGGCAGGATCTGGAAACACCATATATTTT
v_gene: TRBV6-5; abundance: .; j_gene: TRBJ2-7; d_gene: .; CDR3aa: CASSAHTRALYEQYF; CDR3nt: TGTGCCAGCAGTGCTCATACCCGGGCCCTTTACGAGCAGTACTTC
v_gene: TRBV9; abundance: .; j_gene: TRBJ2-1; d_gene: .; CDR3aa: CASSLSGSYNEQFF; CDR3nt: TGTGCCAGCAGCCTGTCTGGGTCCTACAATGAGCAGTTCTTC
v_gene: TRBV5-1; abundance: .; j_gene: TRBJ2-1; d_gene: TRBD1; CDR3aa: CASSLGAGGNEQFF; CDR3nt: TGCGCCAGCAGCTTGGGCGCAGGGGGCAATGAGCAGTTCTTC
v_gene: TRBV29-1; abundance: .; j_gene: TRBJ1-4; d_gene: .; CDR3aa: CSVRVLPGFNEKLFF; CDR3nt: TGCAGCGTCCGTGTTCTTCCGGGATTTAATGAAAAACTGTTTTTT
v_gene: TRBV6-5; abundance: .; j_gene: TRBJ2-3; d_gene: .; CDR3aa: CATVNGGTDTQYF; CDR3nt: TGTGCCACCGTCAATGGCGGCACAGATACGCAGTATTTT
v_gene: TRBV5-1; abundance: .; j_gene: TRBJ2-5; d_gene: TRBD1; CDR3aa: CASSLVTGAPVETQYF; CDR3nt: TGCGCCAGCAGCTTGGTGACAGGGGCGCCGGTGGAGACCCAGTACTTC
v_gene: TRBV5-1; abundance: .; j_gene: TRBJ2-1; d_gene: TRBD2; CDR3aa: CASSLGGRTHNEQFF; CDR3nt: TGCGCCAGCAGCTTAGGCGGGAGAACCCACAATGAGCAGTTCTTC
v_gene: TRBV6-1; abundance: .; j_gene: TRBJ1-5; d_gene: .; CDR3aa: CASGTPSNQPQHF; CDR3nt: TGTGCCAGCGGGACACCTAGCAATCAGCCCCAGCATTTT
v_gene: TRBV15; abundance: .; j_gene: TRBJ2-5; d_gene: TRBD1; CDR3aa: CATSRALTGGKEETQYF; CDR3nt: TGTGCCACCAGCAGAGCATTAACAGGGGGGAAAGAAGAGACCCAGTACTTC
v_gene: TRBV19; abundance: .; j_gene: TRBJ2-7; d_gene: TRBD1; CDR3aa: CASSMGTANPYEQYF; CDR3nt: TGTGCCAGTAGTATGGGGACAGCGAATCCCTACGAGCAGTACTTC
v_gene: TRBV5-4; abundance: .; j_gene: TRBJ2-6; d_gene: TRBD2; CDR3aa: CASSLGSGRAAGANVLTF; CDR3nt: TGTGCCAGCAGCTTGGGTAGCGGGAGGGCCGCTGGGGCCAACGTCCTGACTTTC
v_gene: TRBV5-1; abundance: .; j_gene: TRBJ2-3; d_gene: TRBD2; CDR3aa: CASSLAGLSGRTDTQYF; CDR3nt: TGCGCCAGCAGCTTGGCAGGACTGAGCGGGAGGACAGATACGCAGTATTTT
v_gene: TRBV19; abundance: .; j_gene: TRBJ1-5; d_gene: .; CDR3aa: CASSIIRRYSNQPQHF; CDR3nt: TGTGCCAGTAGTATCATACGGCGCTATAGCAATCAGCCCCAGCATTTT
v_gene: TRBV5-6; abundance: .; j_gene: TRBJ1-5; d_gene: .; CDR3aa: CASSNTGRNQPQHF; CDR3nt: TGTGCCAGCAGCAACACAGGGAGGAATCAGCCCCAGCATTTT
v_gene: TRBV2; abundance: .; j_gene: TRBJ1-5; d_gene: TRBD1; CDR3aa: CASILDRDQPQHF; CDR3nt: TGTGCCAGCATCCTGGACAGGGATCAGCCCCAGCATTTT
v_gene: TRBV6-1; abundance: .; j_gene: TRBJ2-5; d_gene: TRBD2; CDR3aa: CASILGLAGETQYF; CDR3nt: TGTGCCAGCATTTTAGGACTAGCGGGAGAGACCCAGTACTTC
v_gene: TRBV7-8; abundance: .; j_gene: TRBJ1-5; d_gene: .; CDR3aa: CASSSGWDSQHF; CDR3nt: TGTGCCAGCAGCTCTGGGTGGGATTCCCAGCATTTT
v_gene: TRBV9; abundance: .; j_gene: TRBJ1-5; d_gene: TRBD1; CDR3aa: CASSVGTGGAPQHF; CDR3nt: TGTGCCAGCAGCGTAGGAACAGGGGGCGCGCCCCAGCATTTT
v_gene: TRBV11-2; abundance: once; j_gene: TRBJ2-7; d_gene: .; CDR3aa: CASSFPSSYEQYF; CDR3nt: TGTGCCAGCAGCTTTCCTAGCTCCTACGAGCAGTACTTC
v_gene: TRBV27; abundance: .; j_gene: TRBJ1-2; d_gene: .; CDR3aa: CASRLSGDGGYTF; CDR3nt: TGTGCCAGCAGATTATCAGGGGATGGAGGCTACACCTTC
v_gene: TRBV18; abundance: .; j_gene: TRBJ2-5; d_gene: .; CDR3aa: CASSPPTEETQYF; CDR3nt: TGTGCCAGCTCACCACCGACCGAAGAGACCCAGTACTTC
v_gene: TRBV21-1; abundance: .; j_gene: TRBJ2-7; d_gene: .; CDR3aa: CASSKGEAGSYEQYF; CDR3nt: TGTGCCAGCAGCAAGGGGGAGGCAGGCTCCTACGAGCAGTACTTC
v_gene: TRBV7-9; abundance: .; j_gene: TRBJ2-1; d_gene: TRBD2; CDR3aa: CASSYASGNYNEQFF; CDR3nt: TGTGCCAGCAGCTACGCGAGCGGGAACTACAATGAGCAGTTCTTC
v_gene: TRBV5-6; abundance: .; j_gene: TRBJ2-6; d_gene: .; CDR3aa: CASSLVGKGANVLTF; CDR3nt: TGTGCCAGCAGCTTGGTGGGTAAAGGGGCCAACGTCCTGACTTTC
v_gene: TRBV10-2; abundance: .; j_gene: TRBJ1-1; d_gene: .; CDR3aa: CASSEASKNTEAFF; CDR3nt: TGCGCCAGCAGTGAGGCCAGTAAGAACACTGAAGCTTTCTTT
v_gene: TRBV28; abundance: .; j_gene: TRBJ2-7; d_gene: .; CDR3aa: CASSPKNLIRPYEQYF; CDR3nt: TGTGCCAGCAGCCCCAAGAATTTAATTAGGCCCTACGAGCAGTACTTC
v_gene: TRBV5-1; abundance: .; j_gene: TRBJ2-5; d_gene: TRBD1; CDR3aa: CASSSGDRSYQETQYF; CDR3nt: TGCGCCAGCAGCTCAGGGGACAGGTCGTACCAAGAGACCCAGTACTTC
v_gene: TRBV18; abundance: .; j_gene: TRBJ1-2; d_gene: TRBD1; CDR3aa: CASSPQTGNYGYTF; CDR3nt: TGTGCCAGCTCACCCCAGACAGGGAACTATGGCTACACCTTC
v_gene: TRBV28; abundance: .; j_gene: TRBJ1-5; d_gene: TRBD1; CDR3aa: CASSLGGGTGYSNQPQHF; CDR3nt: TGTGCCAGCAGTTTAGGCGGCGGGACAGGCTATAGCAATCAGCCCCAGCATTTT
v_gene: TRBV28; abundance: .; j_gene: TRBJ1-4; d_gene: TRBD1; CDR3aa: CASTPGQGREKLFF; CDR3nt: TGTGCCAGCACCCCGGGACAGGGGAGGGAAAAACTGTTTTTT
v_gene: TRBV6-6; abundance: .; j_gene: TRBJ1-5; d_gene: .; CDR3aa: CASSYPGGNQPQHF; CDR3nt: TGTGCCAGCAGTTACCCAGGGGGCAATCAGCCCCAGCATTTT
v_gene: TRBV7-2; abundance: once; j_gene: TRBJ2-2; d_gene: TRBD2; CDR3aa: CASSAGLAGGKFTGELFF; CDR3nt: TGTGCCAGCAGCGCGGGACTAGCGGGAGGGAAATTCACCGGGGAGCTGTTTTTT
v_gene: TRBV6-6; abundance: .; j_gene: TRBJ2-1; d_gene: .; CDR3aa: CASSYSVGKEFF; CDR3nt: TGTGCCAGCAGTTACTCGGTAGGGAAGGAGTTCTTC
v_gene: TRBV28; abundance: .; j_gene: TRBJ2-3; d_gene: TRBD1; CDR3aa: CASPSPGTGVTDTQYF; CDR3nt: TGTGCCAGCCCTTCCCCCGGGACAGGGGTTACAGATACGCAGTATTTT
v_gene: TRBV5-1; abundance: once; j_gene: TRBJ2-7; d_gene: TRBD2; CDR3aa: CASSYGTSANYEQYF; CDR3nt: TGCGCCAGCAGCTACGGGACTAGCGCCAACTACGAGCAGTACTTC
v_gene: TRBV5-1; abundance: .; j_gene: TRBJ2-3; d_gene: TRBD2; CDR3aa: CASSRSLAGAGDTQYF; CDR3nt: TGCGCCAGCAGCCGCTCCCTAGCGGGGGCCGGAGATACGCAGTATTTT